Below, 22 T cell receptor beta chains from the same sample are listed, as sequenced in a study of Graves' ophthalmopathy and Graves' hyperthyroidism. The sequenced template was RNA, covering the TCR beta CDR3 region. RT-PCR with HTBI primers came first, then second-round multiplex PCR. Via MiXCR, TCRdb re-called the multiplex PCR reads, giving one row per CDR3 protein. This sample carries under 350,000 distinct CDR3 sequences, about a sixth of them seen once, and the ten largest clones take 9% to 15%. Specimen: peripheral blood. The receptors here all came from an adult man with Graves' ophthalmopathy.

The CDR3 DNA follows: TGTGCCAGCAGTCAGACTAGCGGGGCGTCCGGGGAGCTGTTTTTT. It translates to CASSQTSGASGELFF. This rearrangement joins TRBV6-1 to TRBJ2-2, with 11 nucleotides matching TRBD2. Germline assignment: CDR1 MNHNS and CDR2 SASEGT. V shed 5 bases and J 6 bases; nucleotides not matched to a gene: 5. This CDR3 is 15 amino acids long.

V and J are TRBV14 and TRBJ2-2; maybe TRBD2 (6 bases). The CDR3 consists of 15 residues. Deletions cut 4 bases from V and 1 base from J, with 10 bases between. Germline V lookup: CDR1 SGHDN, CDR2 FVKESK. The CDR3 loop reads CASSLGGLNTGELFF. The DNA of the CDR3 is TGTGCCAGCAGCCTGGGGGGTTTGAACACCGGGGAGCTGTTTTTT.

The sample holds many counts of this clonotype. The gene calls are TRBV28 and TRBJ1-2; 7 bases are shared with TRBD1. Looked up from germline, CDR1 is MDHEN and CDR2 is SYDVKM. The CDR3 is 17 amino acids. V trimming: 3 bases; J trimming: 0 bases; junction bases outside the gene matches: 10. CDR3 residues: CASSFPGQLSPNYGYTF. For the CDR3, the DNA is TGTGCCAGCAGTTTCCCGGGACAGCTCAGCCCTAACTATGGCTACACCTTC.

The table lists this clonotype with a count of one. The CDR3 bases are TGTGCCAGCAGAAACCCCACAGGTCTCTATGGCTACACCTTC. This codes for CASRNPTGLYGYTF. The chain has TRBV6-2 or TRBV6-3 and TRBJ1-2; possible D gene TRBD1, 5 bases. From germline, CDR1 is MNHEY and CDR2 SVGEGT. V was cut by 6 bases and J by 4 bases, with 15 bases left in between. The CDR3 runs 14 residues.

This clonotype was seen at least ten times. The chain combines TRBV11-1 with TRBJ2-1; TRBD2 aligns across 11 bases. The CDR3 spans 19 residues. The germline V gene has CDR1 SGHAT and CDR2 FQDESV (reference sequence). With 0 bases clipped from V and 5 bases from J, the junction kept 12 bases outside the gene matches. The CDR3 coding sequence is TGTGCCAGCAGCTTAGCGATTAGCGGGGGGGCGGTGGGGCACAATGAGCAGTTCTTC. Protein product: CASSLAISGGAVGHNEQFF.

This clonotype has a count of ten or more. The V gene is TRBV6-2 or TRBV6-3, the J gene TRBJ2-5, with D hard to call. CDR3 length equals 15 residues. V was pared by 4 bases and J by 2 bases, with 14 bases between. CDR1 and CDR2 from the germline V gene are MNHEY and SVGEGT. CDR3 in DNA: TGTGCCAGCAGTTCCACTTCTAGTGTACAAGAGACCCAGTACTTC. It encodes CASSSTSSVQETQYF.

This chain uses TRBV20-1 with TRBJ2-2; possibly TRBD2 for D (5 bases). Germline loops: CDR1 DFQATT, CDR2 SNEGSKA (reference sequence). Trimming took off 0 bases at V and 12 bases at J, with 11 bases between the two ends. The CDR3 is made up of 12 amino acids. The CDR3 loop reads CSARDGRRKLFF. The CDR3 DNA follows: TGCAGTGCTAGAGATGGCCGGAGGAAGCTGTTTTTT.

At least ten counts were recorded for this clonotype. The gene calls are TRBV7-2 and TRBJ2-7; TRBD2 aligns across 7 bases. The CDR3 has 16 residues. Per the germline V gene, CDR1 is SGHTA and CDR2 is FQGNSA. V dropped 1 base and J dropped 4; count of bases not matched to a gene: 10. DNA of the CDR3: TGTGCCAGCAGCTTAGGGCGTCCGGGGGGAGGATACGAGCAGTACTTC. As protein: CASSLGRPGGGYEQYF.

This clonotype was detected many times. The rearrangement links TRBV20-1 to TRBJ1-6; possible D gene TRBD1, 5 bases. Germline CDR1 DFQATT, CDR2 SNEGSKA (reference sequence). This CDR3 contains 14 residues. Trimming shortened V by 0 bases and J by 10 bases, and 13 bases separated the two germline ends. CDR3 sequence reads: CSARELRERSPLHF. In DNA, the CDR3 is TGCAGTGCTAGAGAGCTCAGGGAGCGGTCACCCCTCCACTTT.

This clonotype was seen many times. The J gene is TRBJ1-1, the V gene TRBV30; D unclear. V lost 5 bases and J 0 bases, leaving 16 bases between the germline ends. Germline lookup yields CDR1 GTSNPN and CDR2 SVGIG (reference sequence). This CDR3 is built from 15 residues. The CDR3 spells CAWGLGGWMNTEAFF. CDR3 nucleotides: TGTGCCTGGGGGTTAGGAGGGTGGATGAACACTGAAGCTTTCTTT.

In this sample, this clonotype turned up many times. V usage is TRBV9 and J usage is TRBJ1-2, with TRBD1 as a possible D gene (5 bases). The CDR3 loop spans 14 amino acids. V gave up 0 bases and J gave up 4 bases, with 10 bases separating them. Germline V gene sequence: CDR1 SGDLS, CDR2 YYNGEE. The CDR3 DNA reads as TGTGCCAGCAGCGTAGACGGCGGGACCTATGGCTACACCTTC. It specifies CASSVDGGTYGYTF.

The chain uses TRBV20-1 and TRBJ1-5; the match to TRBD1 covers 7 bases. Trimming took 3 bases from V and 0 from J; bases not matched to a gene: 8. This CDR3 has 16 amino acids. Looked up from germline, CDR1 is DFQATT and CDR2 is SNEGSKA (reference sequence). The chain's CDR3 is CSASPRQGYSNQPQHF. In DNA form, the CDR3 reads TGCAGTGCTAGCCCTCGACAGGGATATAGCAATCAGCCCCAGCATTTT.

This clonotype appeared many times. The chain is built from TRBV6-5 and TRBJ1-1; 8 bases align to TRBD1. The V gene end was trimmed by 6 bases and the J gene end by 6 bases; junction bases not matched to a gene: 3. Germline V gene sequence: CDR1 MNHEY, CDR2 SVGAGI. The CDR3 is 12 residues long. Here the CDR3 DNA reads TGTGCCAGCAGCTACAGGGGGGCTGAAGCTTTCTTT. Residues: CASSYRGAEAFF.

This clonotype was seen repeatedly, ten times or more. The genes are TRBV28 and TRBJ2-7; D gene uncertain. V was cut by 6 bases and J by 6 bases, with 12 bases left in between. The length of the CDR3 is 12 residues. Germline-derived CDR1 and CDR2 are MDHEN and SYDVKM. The CDR3 DNA reads TGTGCCAGCAGCCTCTCCCCCCTCGAGCAGTACTTC. It specifies CASSLSPLEQYF.

Only one count was recorded for this clonotype. The chain recombines TRBV28 with TRBJ1-3, with a weak D call TRBD1 (5 bases). This CDR3 has 17 amino acids. Germline V lookup: CDR1 MDHEN, CDR2 SYDVKM. V lost 1 base and J lost 4, with 17 bases in between. DNA of the CDR3: TGTGCCAGCAGTTTATCGGGGCAGGGAGGTTTCGGAAACACCATATATTTT. Its translation: CASSLSGQGGFGNTIYF.

The V and J genes are TRBV10-3 and TRBJ2-1; TRBD2 matches 13 bases. Germline V gene lookup returns CDR1 ENHRY and CDR2 SYGVKD. This CDR3 has 16 residues. V lost 2 bases, J lost 6 bases, and 4 bases stayed unmatched. In DNA, the CDR3 is TGTGCCATCAGTGAGCGGGGGACTAGCGGGATCAATGAGCAGTTCTTC. It translates to CAISERGTSGINEQFF.

The chain combines TRBV6-1 with TRBJ1-2, with D maybe TRBD1 (6 bases). The CDR3 is 14 amino acids. CDR1 and CDR2 from the germline V gene are MNHNS and SASEGT. V dropped 6 bases and J dropped 4 bases, with 15 bases sitting between them. The DNA for the CDR3 is TGTGCCAGCAGCCCTACAGGGAGCGGCTATGGCTACACCTTC. Translation gives CASSPTGSGYGYTF.

This clonotype was observed at least ten times. The chain links TRBV5-1 to TRBJ1-2; a weak D match, TRBD1 (5 bases). V was trimmed by 5 bases and J by 0 bases, leaving 11 bases between them. This CDR3 is 14 amino acids long. Germline V lookup: CDR1 SGHRS, CDR2 YFSETQ. In DNA form, the CDR3 reads TGCGCCAGCAGTCCCGCGGGGCCTAACTATGGCTACACCTTC. This codes for CASSPAGPNYGYTF.

The chain links TRBV28 to TRBJ2-7; 8 nucleotides match TRBD1. With 5 bases clipped from V and 4 bases from J, the junction kept 10 bases outside the gene matches. The CDR3 loop spans 15 amino acids. Germline loops: CDR1 MDHEN, CDR2 SYDVKM. The CDR3 loop reads CASSPADRAGYEQYF. The CDR3 DNA sequence: TGTGCCAGCAGTCCGGCGGACAGGGCCGGTTACGAGCAGTACTTC.

The chain recombines TRBV20-1 with TRBJ2-2; D remains unclear. The CDR3 length is 15 residues. CDR1 and CDR2 (germline): DFQATT, SNEGSKA (reference sequence). V was clipped by 6 bases and J by 3 bases, with 17 bases between them. Written as DNA, the CDR3 is TGCAGTGCCTCCTATAGGGTCCGTGACACCGGGGAGCTGTTTTTT. This encodes CSASYRVRDTGELFF.

This clonotype was observed many times. Being one base from a much bigger clone, this may be a read error. The rearrangement links TRBV9 to TRBJ2-7; D ambiguous. This CDR3 spans 14 amino acids. Germline CDR1 is SGDLS and CDR2 is YYNGEE. The CDR3 sequence: CASSSILRPYEQCF. The DNA of the CDR3 is TGTGCCAGCAGCTCGATTCTTAGACCCTACGAGCAGTGCTTC.

DNA for the CDR3: TGTGCCAGCAGCTTAAGCGGGACAGGGGGTGCCTACGAGCAGTACTTC. This sequence encodes CASSLSGTGGAYEQYF. V usage is TRBV7-2 and J usage is TRBJ2-7; 11 bases align to TRBD1. Germline-derived CDR1 and CDR2 are SGHTA and FQGNSA. The CDR3 has 16 amino acids. V was clipped by 2 bases and J by 2 bases; unmatched bases: 5.